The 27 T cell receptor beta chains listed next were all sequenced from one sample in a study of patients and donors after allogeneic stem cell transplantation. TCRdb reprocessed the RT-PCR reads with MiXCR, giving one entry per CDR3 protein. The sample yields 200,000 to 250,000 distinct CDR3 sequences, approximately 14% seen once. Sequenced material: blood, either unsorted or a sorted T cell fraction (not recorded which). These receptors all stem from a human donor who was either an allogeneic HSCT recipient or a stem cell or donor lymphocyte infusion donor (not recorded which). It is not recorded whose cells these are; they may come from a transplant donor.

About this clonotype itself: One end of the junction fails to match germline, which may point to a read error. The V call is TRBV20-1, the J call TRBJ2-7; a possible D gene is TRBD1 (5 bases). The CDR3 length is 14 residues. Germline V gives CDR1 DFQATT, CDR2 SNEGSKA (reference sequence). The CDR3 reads CSASRMDTTYERYF. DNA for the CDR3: TGCAGTGCTAGCCGAATGGACACAACCTACGAGCGGTACTTC.

CDR3 sequence (DNA): TGCAGTGCTAGCCCTCCCCGGAGCAACACTGAAGCTTTCTTT. Encoded protein: CSASPPRSNTEAFF. The rearrangement links TRBV20-1 to TRBJ1-1, with unresolved D. The CDR3 totals 14 residues. Trimming stripped 3 bases from V and 2 bases from J, with 13 bases between. CDR1 and CDR2 (germline): DFQATT, SNEGSKA (reference sequence).

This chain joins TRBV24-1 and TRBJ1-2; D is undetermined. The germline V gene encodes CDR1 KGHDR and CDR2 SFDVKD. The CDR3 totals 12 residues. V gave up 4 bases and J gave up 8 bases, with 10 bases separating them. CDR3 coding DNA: TGTGCCACCAGTGAACGGCGGACGGGCTACACCTTC. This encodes CATSERRTGYTF.

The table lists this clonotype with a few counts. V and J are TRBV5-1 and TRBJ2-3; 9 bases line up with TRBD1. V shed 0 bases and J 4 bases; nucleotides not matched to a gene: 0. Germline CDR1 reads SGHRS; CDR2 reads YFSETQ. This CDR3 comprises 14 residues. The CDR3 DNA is TGCGCCAGCAGCTTGGGGACAGGGGCAGATACGCAGTATTTT. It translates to CASSLGTGADTQYF.

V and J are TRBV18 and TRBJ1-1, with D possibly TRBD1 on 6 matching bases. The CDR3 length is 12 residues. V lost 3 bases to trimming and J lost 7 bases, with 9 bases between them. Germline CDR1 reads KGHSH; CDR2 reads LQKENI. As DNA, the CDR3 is TGTGCCAGCTCACCCTACAGGGATGAAGCTTTCTTT. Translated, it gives CASSPYRDEAFF.

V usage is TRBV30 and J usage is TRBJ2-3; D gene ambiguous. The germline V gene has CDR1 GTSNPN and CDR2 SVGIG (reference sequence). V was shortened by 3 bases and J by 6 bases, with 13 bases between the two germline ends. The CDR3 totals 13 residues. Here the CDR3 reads CAWSARVGDTQYF. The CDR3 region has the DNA TGTGCCTGGAGCGCAAGGGTCGGGGATACGCAGTATTTT. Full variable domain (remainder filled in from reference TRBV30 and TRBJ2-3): SQTIHQWPATLVQPVGSPLSLECTVEGTSNPNLYWYRQAAGRGLQLLFYSVGIGQISSEVPQNLSASRPQDRQFILSSKKLLLSDSGFYLCAWSARVGDTQYFGPGTRLTVL.

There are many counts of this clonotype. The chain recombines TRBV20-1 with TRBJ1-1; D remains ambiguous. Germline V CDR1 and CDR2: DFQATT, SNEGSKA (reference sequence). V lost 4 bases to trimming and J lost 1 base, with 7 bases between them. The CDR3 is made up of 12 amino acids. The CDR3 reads CSAIQPNTEAFF. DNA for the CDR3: TGCAGTGCTATACAGCCGAACACTGAAGCTTTCTTT.

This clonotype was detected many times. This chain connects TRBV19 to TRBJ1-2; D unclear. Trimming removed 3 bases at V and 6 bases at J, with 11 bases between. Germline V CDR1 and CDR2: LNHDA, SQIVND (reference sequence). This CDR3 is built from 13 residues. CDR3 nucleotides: TGTGCCAGTAGTATGGCTCCAAGCGATGGCTACACCTTC. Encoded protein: CASSMAPSDGYTF.

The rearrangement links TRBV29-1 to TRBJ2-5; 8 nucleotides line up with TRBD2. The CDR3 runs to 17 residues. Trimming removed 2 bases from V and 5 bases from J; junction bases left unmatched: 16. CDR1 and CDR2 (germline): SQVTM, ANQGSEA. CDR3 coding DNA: TGCAGCGTTGAATTGGAGGTCATTAGCGGGGTGGGCGAGACCCAGTACTTC. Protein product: CSVELEVISGVGETQYF.

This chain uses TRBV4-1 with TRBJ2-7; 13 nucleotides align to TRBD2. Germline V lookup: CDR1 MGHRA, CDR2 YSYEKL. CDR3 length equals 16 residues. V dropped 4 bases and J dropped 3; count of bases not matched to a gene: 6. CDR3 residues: CASSPNGLAGVYEQYF. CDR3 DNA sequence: TGCGCCAGCAGCCCCAATGGACTAGCGGGGGTCTACGAGCAGTACTTC.

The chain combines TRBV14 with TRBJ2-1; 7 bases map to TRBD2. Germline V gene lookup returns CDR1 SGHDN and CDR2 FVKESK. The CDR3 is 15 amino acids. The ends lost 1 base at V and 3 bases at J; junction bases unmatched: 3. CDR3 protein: CASSQVWGGYNEQFF. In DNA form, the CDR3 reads TGTGCCAGCAGCCAAGTATGGGGGGGCTACAATGAGCAGTTCTTC.

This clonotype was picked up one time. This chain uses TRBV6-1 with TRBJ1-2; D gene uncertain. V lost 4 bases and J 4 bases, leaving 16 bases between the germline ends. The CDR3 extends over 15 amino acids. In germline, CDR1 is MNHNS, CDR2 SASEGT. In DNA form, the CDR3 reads TGTGCCAGCAGTGTACGGCCGCGCAGCGGCTATGGCTACACCTTC. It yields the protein CASSVRPRSGYGYTF.

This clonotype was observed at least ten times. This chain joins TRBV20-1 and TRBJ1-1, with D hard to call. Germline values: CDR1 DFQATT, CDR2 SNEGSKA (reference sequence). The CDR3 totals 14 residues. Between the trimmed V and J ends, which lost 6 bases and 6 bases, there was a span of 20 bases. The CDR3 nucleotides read TGCAGTGCCGCAGAGCCGGCCCTTAAACCTGAAGCTTTCTTT. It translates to CSAAEPALKPEAFF.

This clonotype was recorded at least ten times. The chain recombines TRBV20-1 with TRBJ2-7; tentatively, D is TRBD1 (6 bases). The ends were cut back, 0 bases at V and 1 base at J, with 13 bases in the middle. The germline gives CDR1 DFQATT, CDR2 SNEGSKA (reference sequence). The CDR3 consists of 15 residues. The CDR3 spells CSARDIGGPSYEQYF. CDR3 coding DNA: TGCAGTGCTAGAGATATAGGGGGACCGTCCTACGAGCAGTACTTC.

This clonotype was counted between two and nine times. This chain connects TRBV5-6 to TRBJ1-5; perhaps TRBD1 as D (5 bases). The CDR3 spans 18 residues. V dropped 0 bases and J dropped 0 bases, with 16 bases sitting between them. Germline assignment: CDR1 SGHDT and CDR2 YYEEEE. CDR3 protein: CASSLGGDSRVSNQPQHF. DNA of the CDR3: TGTGCCAGCAGCTTGGGGGGGGATAGCAGGGTTAGCAATCAGCCCCAGCATTTT.

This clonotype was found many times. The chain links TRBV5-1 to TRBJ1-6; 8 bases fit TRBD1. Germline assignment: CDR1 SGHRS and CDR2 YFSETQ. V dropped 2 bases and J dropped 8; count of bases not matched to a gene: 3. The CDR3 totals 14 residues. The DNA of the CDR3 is TGCGCCAGCAGCTTAGGACAGGGACATTCACCCCTCCACTTT. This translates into CASSLGQGHSPLHF.

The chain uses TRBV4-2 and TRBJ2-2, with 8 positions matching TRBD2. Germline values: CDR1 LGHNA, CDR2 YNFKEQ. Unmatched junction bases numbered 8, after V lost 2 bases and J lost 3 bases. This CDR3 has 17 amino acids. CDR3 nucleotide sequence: TGTGCCAGCAGCCAATCCGGTTCGGGAGGGTACACCGGGGAGCTGTTTTTT. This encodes CASSQSGSGGYTGELFF.

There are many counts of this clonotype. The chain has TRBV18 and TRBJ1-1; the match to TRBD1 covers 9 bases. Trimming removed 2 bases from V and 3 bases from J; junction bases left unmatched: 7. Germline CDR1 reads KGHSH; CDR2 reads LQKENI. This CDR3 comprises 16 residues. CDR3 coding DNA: TGTGCCAGCTCACCAGAGGGACAGGGCTTGTACACTGAAGCTTTCTTT. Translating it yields CASSPEGQGLYTEAFF. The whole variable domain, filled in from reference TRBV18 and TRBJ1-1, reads NAGVMQNPRHLVRRRGQEARLRCSPMKGHSHVYWYRQLPEEGLKFMVYLQKENIIDESGMPKERFSAEFPKEGPSILRIQQVVRGDSAAYFCASSPEGQGLYTEAFFGQGTRLTVV.

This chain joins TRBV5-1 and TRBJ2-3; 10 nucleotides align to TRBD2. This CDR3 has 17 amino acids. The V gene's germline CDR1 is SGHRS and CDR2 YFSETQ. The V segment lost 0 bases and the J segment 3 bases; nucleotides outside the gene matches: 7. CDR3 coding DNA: TGCGCCAGCAGCTTGGAGGCTAGCGGGAGAGGTACAGATACGCAGTATTTT. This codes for CASSLEASGRGTDTQYF.

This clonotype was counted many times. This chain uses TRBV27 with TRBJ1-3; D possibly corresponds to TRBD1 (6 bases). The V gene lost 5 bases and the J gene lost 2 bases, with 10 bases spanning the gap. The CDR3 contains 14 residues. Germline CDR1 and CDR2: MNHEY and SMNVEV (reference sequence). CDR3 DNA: TGTGCCAGCAGTCTGGGGGCGACTGGAAACACCATATATTTT. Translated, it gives CASSLGATGNTIYF.

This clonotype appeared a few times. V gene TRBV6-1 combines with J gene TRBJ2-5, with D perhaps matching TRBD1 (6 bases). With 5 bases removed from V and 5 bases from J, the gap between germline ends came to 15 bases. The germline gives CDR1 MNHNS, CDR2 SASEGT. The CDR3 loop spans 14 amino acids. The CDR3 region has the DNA TGTGCCAGCAGTACGCAGACAGGCGTTGAGACCCAGTACTTC. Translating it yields CASSTQTGVETQYF.

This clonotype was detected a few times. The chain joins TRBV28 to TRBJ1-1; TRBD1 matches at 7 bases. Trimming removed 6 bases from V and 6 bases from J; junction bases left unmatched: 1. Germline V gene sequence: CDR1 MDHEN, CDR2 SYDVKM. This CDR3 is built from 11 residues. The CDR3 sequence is CASRGQPEAFF. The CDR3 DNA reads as TGTGCCAGCAGGGGACAGCCTGAAGCTTTCTTT.

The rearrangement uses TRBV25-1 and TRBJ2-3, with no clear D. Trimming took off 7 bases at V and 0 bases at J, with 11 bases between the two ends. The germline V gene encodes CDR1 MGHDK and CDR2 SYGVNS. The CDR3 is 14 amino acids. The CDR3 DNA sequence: TGTGCCAGCATGGGCACCTCCAGCACAGATACGCAGTATTTT. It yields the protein CASMGTSSTDTQYF.

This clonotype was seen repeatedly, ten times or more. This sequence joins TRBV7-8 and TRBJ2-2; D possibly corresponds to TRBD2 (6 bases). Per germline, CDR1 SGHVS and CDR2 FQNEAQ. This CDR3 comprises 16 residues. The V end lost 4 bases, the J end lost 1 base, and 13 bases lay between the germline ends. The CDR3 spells CASSWGVGKNTGELFF. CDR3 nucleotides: TGTGCCAGCAGCTGGGGGGTGGGGAAGAACACCGGGGAGCTGTTTTTT.

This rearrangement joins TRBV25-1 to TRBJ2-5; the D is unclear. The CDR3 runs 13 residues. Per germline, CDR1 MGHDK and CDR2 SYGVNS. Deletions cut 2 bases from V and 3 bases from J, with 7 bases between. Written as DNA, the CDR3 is TGTGCCAGCAGTGAACCGGGTAAAGAGACCCAGTACTTC. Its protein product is CASSEPGKETQYF. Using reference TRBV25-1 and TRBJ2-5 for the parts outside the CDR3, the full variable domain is EADIYQTPRYLVIGTGKKITLECSQTMGHDKMYWYQQDPGMELHLIHYSYGVNSTEKGDLSSESTVSRIRTEHFPLTLESARPSHTSQYLCASSEPGKETQYFGPGTRLLVL.

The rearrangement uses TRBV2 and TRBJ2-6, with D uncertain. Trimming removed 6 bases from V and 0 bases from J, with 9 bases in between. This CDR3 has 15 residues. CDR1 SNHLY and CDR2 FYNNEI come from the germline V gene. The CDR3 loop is CASSATISGANVLTF. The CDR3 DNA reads TGTGCCAGCAGCGCCACGATCTCTGGGGCCAACGTCCTGACTTTC.

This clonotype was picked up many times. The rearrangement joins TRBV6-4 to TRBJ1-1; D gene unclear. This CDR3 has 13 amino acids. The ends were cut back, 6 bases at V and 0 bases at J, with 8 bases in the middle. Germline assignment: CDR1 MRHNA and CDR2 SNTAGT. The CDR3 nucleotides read TGTGCCAGCAGCTCAGAGATGAACACTGAAGCTTTCTTT. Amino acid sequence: CASSSEMNTEAFF.